Shown below are 5 T cell receptor beta chains from a single sample sequenced in a study of cytomegalovirus exposure and HLA in healthy donors. The PCR ran on 60 Vbeta and 13 Jbeta primers. Libraries were prepared by immunoSEQ multiplex PCR; TCRdb keeps only in-frame clonotypes and omits some of them. The sample yields about 160,000 clones, under 75% seen once. The material sequenced was PBMCs. The receptors come from a middle-aged man in good health and CMV-seropositive.

This clone occurred a few times. This chain joins TRBV2 and TRBJ1-2, with D possibly TRBD1 on 6 matching bases. Trimming removed 0 bases at V and 5 bases at J, with 19 bases between. The CDR3 is 17 residues long. Germline CDR1 is SNHLY and CDR2 is FYNNEI. The CDR3 DNA reads as TGTGCCAGCAGTGAAGCCCCTGGGGCCGCGAGGGGGTATGGCTACACCTTC. This gives the protein CASSEAPGAARGYGYTF. The full variable domain, rest sourced from reference TRBV2 and TRBJ1-2, is EPEVTQTPSHQVTQMGQEVILRCVPISNHLYFYWYRQILGQKVEFLVSFYNNEISEKSEIFDDQFSVERPDGSNFTLKIRSTKLEDSAMYFCASSEAPGAARGYGYTFGSGTRLTVV.

The genes are TRBV29-1 and TRBJ1-1, with D perhaps matching TRBD1 (6 bases). The V gene's germline CDR1 is SQVTM and CDR2 ANQGSEA. V dropped 6 bases and J dropped 0 bases, with 11 bases sitting between them. This CDR3 region has 13 residues. CDR3 DNA sequence: TGCAGCGTAGCCGGACAGATGAACACTGAAGCTTTCTTT. Translated, it gives CSVAGQMNTEAFF.

The V and J genes are TRBV5-1 and TRBJ2-3; D remains ambiguous. Germline CDR1 reads SGHRS; CDR2 reads YFSETQ. The germline V and J ends were trimmed by 0 bases and 2 bases, with 7 bases remaining between them. The CDR3 consists of 14 residues. The CDR3 region has the DNA TGCGCCAGCAGCTTGGAAGCTCCCACAGATACGCAGTATTTT. The encoded protein is CASSLEAPTDTQYF.

This clone was counted a few times. V usage is TRBV7-2 and J usage is TRBJ2-1; D is undetermined. The V and J ends lost 2 bases and 0 bases respectively, with 14 bases between them. The CDR3 spans 17 residues. Germline V gene sequence: CDR1 SGHTA, CDR2 FQGNSA. The CDR3 sequence is CASSLLPGHSSYNEQFF. The CDR3 nucleotides read TGTGCCAGCAGCTTACTCCCCGGCCACAGCTCCTACAATGAGCAGTTCTTC.

The rearrangement uses TRBV19 and TRBJ1-5; D unclear. The CDR3 spans 13 residues. V was clipped by 3 bases and J by 0 bases, with 3 bases between them. The germline V gene has CDR1 LNHDA and CDR2 SQIVND (reference sequence). CDR3 coding DNA: TGTGCCAGTAGTATCTCTAGCAATCAGCCCCAGCATTTT. Its protein is CASSISSNQPQHF.